Shown below are 32 T cell receptor beta chains from a single sample sequenced in a study of blood T cells in healthy people across ages (dated by TCRdb to between 2015 and 2016). Libraries were built with 5' RACE. Sequencing used an Illumina HiSeq 2500. A second about 7 to 11 cycle PCR used a sample-barcoded 5' primer and a J-beta primer mix. In TCRdb, the public reads were trimmed at Q25 with fastp and aligned with MiXCR, with productive beta chains retained. Entries are consolidated by CDR3 protein sequence, retaining the most common genes and DNA. The sample table contains about 1.4 million distinct CDR3 sequences; only one count was recorded for approximately 59% of them. The ten largest clones capture roughly 7% of the sample. Input material: blood. Receptors were obtained from a man in his late teens or twenties in good health.

The chain has TRBV29-1 and TRBJ2-1, with TRBD1 identical over 9 bases. CDR1 and CDR2 from the germline V gene are SQVTM and ANQGSEA. This CDR3 has 15 amino acids. The V segment lost 0 bases and the J segment 7 bases; nucleotides outside the gene matches: 7. Here the CDR3 reads CSVEDWDRVGNEQFF. Here the CDR3 DNA reads TGCAGCGTTGAAGATTGGGACAGGGTAGGGAATGAGCAGTTCTTC.

Turning to this clonotype: It is unclear where the CDR3 begins or ends on the DNA, so no DNA is shown, and the CDR3 is as TCRdb lists it. This sequence joins TRBV9 and TRBJ2-4; the table's D gene call, TRBD1, was not cross checked with the DNA. CDR1 is SGDLS, CDR2 YYNGEE, per germline. The CDR3 spans 16 amino acids, including both terminal residues. This CDR3 reads CASSVAPGSQGDEQYF.

V and J are TRBV20-1 and TRBJ2-3; no firm D call. V shed 0 bases and J shed 2 bases, with 12 bases lying between them. Germline lookup yields CDR1 DFQATT and CDR2 SNEGSKA (reference sequence). The CDR3 is made up of 15 amino acids. CDR3 in amino acids: CSARDVGKSTDTQYF. The CDR3 DNA is TGCAGTGCTAGAGATGTTGGGAAATCCACAGATACGCAGTATTTT.

CDR3 loop: CSGMGGQGGYEQYF. The CDR3 DNA reads as TGCAGCGGTATGGGGGGACAGGGTGGCTACGAGCAGTACTTC. The V gene is TRBV29-1, the J gene TRBJ2-5; TRBD1 matches 9 bases. With the DNA end fitting TRBJ2-7 better, the J assignment may be wrong. CDR1 and CDR2 (germline): SQVTM, ANQGSEA. The CDR3 covers 14 residues.

The chain recombines TRBV7-9 with TRBJ2-7; 10 bases are a match to TRBD2. Germline CDR1 SEHNR, CDR2 FQNEAQ (reference sequence). The CDR3 loop spans 20 amino acids. V lost 1 base and J lost 1; bases outside the gene matches: 16. In DNA form, the CDR3 reads TGTGCCAGCAGCTTAGTCGCCCAGCTAGCGGGAGCAATTGGATCCTACGAGCAGTACTTC. This gives the protein CASSLVAQLAGAIGSYEQYF.

The chain's CDR3 is CASSRLTDQGTDTQYF. CDR3 in DNA: TGTGCCAGCAGTCGACTTACGGATCAGGGCACAGATACGCAGTATTTT. The chain recombines TRBV7-9 with TRBJ2-3; no clear D gene. V dropped 6 bases and J dropped 1 base, with 17 bases sitting between them. Germline values: CDR1 SEHNR, CDR2 FQNEAQ (reference sequence). The CDR3 runs 16 residues.

The V and J genes are TRBV20-1 and TRBJ2-5; no clear D gene. This CDR3 contains 10 residues. CDR1 and CDR2 (germline): DFQATT, SNEGSKA (reference sequence). The V end lost 7 bases, the J end lost 3 bases, and 6 bases lay between the germline ends. CDR3 amino acids: CSGLEETQYF. The CDR3 DNA reads TGCAGTGGGCTCGAAGAGACCCAGTACTTC.

This chain joins TRBV6-1 and TRBJ2-5, with D unclear. CDR3 length: 15 residues. Germline loops: CDR1 MNHNS, CDR2 SASEGT. The V end was cut by 1 base, the J end by 2 bases, with 11 bases between. The CDR3 DNA reads as TGTGCCAGCAGTGAAGATGATTGGACGCAAGAGACCCAGTACTTC. This sequence encodes CASSEDDWTQETQYF.

In its sample, this clonotype was seen once. The rearrangement joins TRBV20-1 to TRBJ2-4; weak D call: TRBD1 (5 bases). Germline V gives CDR1 DFQATT, CDR2 SNEGSKA (reference sequence). The V end lost 6 bases, the J end lost 0 bases, and 15 bases lay between the germline ends. The CDR3 is 15 residues long. The CDR3 region is CSAGQDALAKNIQYF. The CDR3 region has the DNA TGCAGTGCGGGGCAGGACGCTTTAGCCAAAAACATTCAGTACTTC.

V and J are TRBV3-1 and TRBJ1-4; perhaps TRBD1 as D (5 bases). This CDR3 region has 16 residues. CDR1 is LGHDT and CDR2 is YNNKEL in the germline V gene (reference sequence). V dropped 0 bases and J dropped 6 bases, with 14 bases sitting between them. The chain's CDR3 is CASSQDLYGGDEKLFF. The CDR3 region has the DNA TGTGCCAGCAGCCAAGATCTTTATGGGGGTGATGAAAAACTGTTTTTT.

The sample holds a few counts of this clonotype. CDR3 residues: CASSEGGLADGYNEQFF. CDR3 nucleotide sequence: TGTGCCAGCAGTGAAGGAGGACTAGCGGATGGGTACAATGAGCAGTTCTTC. V and J are TRBV2 and TRBJ2-1, with 10 nucleotides matching TRBD2. Per the germline V gene, CDR1 is SNHLY and CDR2 is FYNNEI. This CDR3 region has 17 residues. The ends lost 1 base at V and 4 bases at J; junction bases unmatched: 7.

The chain has TRBV3-1 and TRBJ2-7; D may be TRBD2 (7 bases). With 3 bases removed from V and 2 bases from J, the gap between germline ends came to 20 bases. Germline CDR1 is LGHDT and CDR2 is YNNKEL (reference sequence). The CDR3 sequence is 17 residues long. The CDR3 region has the DNA TGTGCCAGCAGCCACCCAGCGGGACAATCGACACCCTACGAGCAGTACTTC. Protein product: CASSHPAGQSTPYEQYF.

This sequence joins TRBV15 and TRBJ1-4, with 7 bases that match TRBD1. The CDR3 extends over 16 amino acids. Germline assignment: CDR1 LNHNV and CDR2 YYDKDF (reference sequence). J was trimmed by 10 bases and V by 8 bases; bases with no gene match: 19. CDR3 in DNA: TGTGCCACCGAAATGGAGGGGGCGAACCTCCCCACAAAACTGTTTTTT. Translation gives CATEMEGANLPTKLFF.

This clonotype occurred a few times. V and J are TRBV3-1 and TRBJ2-3; TRBD2 matches 11 bases. V gave up 2 bases and J gave up 6 bases; unmatched junction bases: 10. Germline values: CDR1 LGHDT, CDR2 YNNKEL (reference sequence). The CDR3 is made up of 17 amino acids. The CDR3 coding sequence is TGTGCCAGCAGCCAAAGAGGCCTAGCGGGAGGTGGCGATACGCAGTATTTT. Translated: CASSQRGLAGGGDTQYF.

The chain uses TRBV20-1 and TRBJ2-1; D may be TRBD2 (6 bases). Germline assignment: CDR1 DFQATT and CDR2 SNEGSKA (reference sequence). With 1 base removed from V and 2 bases from J, the gap between germline ends came to 15 bases. This CDR3 region has 16 residues. CDR3 in amino acids: CSARGSLAAAYNEQFF. The CDR3 nucleotides read TGCAGTGCTAGAGGGTCACTAGCTGCCGCCTACAATGAGCAGTTCTTC.

V usage is TRBV12-3 or TRBV12-4 and J usage is TRBJ2-7; no reliable D call. There are 11 residues in the CDR3. Trimming shortened V by 6 bases and J by 5 bases, and 8 bases separated the two germline ends. DNA of the CDR3: TGTGCCAGCAGGGAGACGGACGAGCAGTACTTC. This sequence encodes CASRETDEQYF.

The V and J genes are TRBV20-1 and TRBJ2-7, with D maybe TRBD2 (7 bases). The CDR3 is 14 amino acids. From germline, CDR1 is DFQATT and CDR2 SNEGSKA (reference sequence). V was pared by 4 bases and J by 0 bases, with 13 bases between. CDR3 coding DNA: TGCAGTGCTACCGGGGGGCACAGCTCCTACGAGCAGTACTTC. Protein sequence: CSATGGHSSYEQYF.

The sample holds a few counts of this clonotype. This sequence joins TRBV12-3 or TRBV12-4 and TRBJ2-1, with D tentatively TRBD2 (6 bases). With 3 bases removed from V and 0 bases from J, the gap between germline ends came to 12 bases. This CDR3 contains 16 residues. As DNA, the CDR3 is TGTGCCAGCAGTTTCGGAGGGACTCTCTCCTACAATGAGCAGTTCTTC. Translation: CASSFGGTLSYNEQFF.

V gene TRBV29-1 combines with J gene TRBJ2-3; no reliable D call. V was clipped by 5 bases and J by 6 bases, with 6 bases between them. Germline CDR1 reads SQVTM; CDR2 reads ANQGSEA. The CDR3 extends over 10 amino acids. In nucleotides, the CDR3 is TGCAGCGTTAACGGTGATACGCAGTATTTT. As protein: CSVNGDTQYF.

This clonotype was seen a few times. V is TRBV27 and J is TRBJ1-6; 9 nucleotides agree with TRBD1. This CDR3 is 16 amino acids long. Germline lookup yields CDR1 MNHEY and CDR2 SMNVEV (reference sequence). Unmatched junction bases numbered 4, after V lost 1 base and J lost 6 bases. The DNA for the CDR3 is TGTGCCAGCAGTTTATTGGGGACAGGGTTTAATTCACCCCTCCACTTT. It translates to CASSLLGTGFNSPLHF.

The J gene is TRBJ1-2, the V gene TRBV6-6, with 8 bases fitting TRBD1. V lost 6 bases and J lost 8; bases outside the gene matches: 8. Germline loops: CDR1 MNHNY, CDR2 SVGAGI (reference sequence). This CDR3 region has 13 residues. The CDR3 region is CASRNQGAKGYTF. CDR3 in DNA: TGTGCCAGCAGAAATCAGGGGGCGAAAGGCTACACCTTC.

The J gene is TRBJ2-1, the V gene TRBV20-1; tentative D call: TRBD2 (5 bases). The CDR3 is made up of 11 amino acids. Deletions cut 6 bases from V and 10 bases from J, with 13 bases between. Per the germline V gene, CDR1 is DFQATT and CDR2 is SNEGSKA (reference sequence). The CDR3: CSAFRGWEQFF. The CDR3 coding sequence is TGCAGTGCGTTTCGGGGTTGGGAGCAGTTCTTC.

The sample holds a few counts of this clonotype. This chain links TRBV9 with TRBJ2-4; D is tentatively TRBD1 or TRBD2 (5 bases each). Germline-derived CDR1 and CDR2 are SGDLS and YYNGEE. The V gene lost 3 bases and the J gene lost 8 bases, with 9 bases spanning the gap. This CDR3 region has 12 residues. CDR3 amino acids: CASSGDGYIQYF. The CDR3, as DNA: TGTGCCAGCAGCGGGGACGGTTACATTCAGTACTTC.

The genes are TRBV4-1 and TRBJ1-2; D is possibly TRBD1 (5 bases). Between the trimmed V and J ends, which lost 0 bases and 10 bases, there was a span of 15 bases. This CDR3 has 14 amino acids. Germline V gene lookup returns CDR1 MGHRA and CDR2 YSYEKL. The CDR3 spells CASSQDPRGSDYTF. The CDR3 region has the DNA TGCGCCAGCAGCCAAGATCCGCGGGGGAGTGACTACACCTTC.

J is TRBJ1-2 and V is TRBV3-1, with 7 bases that match TRBD1. This CDR3 has 15 amino acids. V lost 4 bases and J lost 3; bases outside the gene matches: 8. Germline-derived CDR1 and CDR2 are LGHDT and YNNKEL (reference sequence). CDR3 protein: CASSPETGAYYGYTF. In DNA form, the CDR3 reads TGTGCCAGCAGCCCGGAAACAGGGGCCTACTATGGCTACACCTTC.

The chain recombines TRBV6-5 with TRBJ1-6; D is possibly TRBD1 (6 bases). CDR3 length equals 14 residues. Germline V gene data show CDR1 as MNHEY and CDR2 as SVGAGI. V was cut by 2 bases and J by 10 bases, with 12 bases left in between. CDR3 loop: CASSYAGEGSPLHF. The CDR3 bases are TGTGCCAGCAGTTACGCAGGGGAAGGATCACCCCTCCACTTT.

This clonotype has a handful of counts. The chain links TRBV6-5 to TRBJ2-1, with D perhaps TRBD2 (7 bases). Trimming stripped 4 bases from V and 4 bases from J, with 14 bases between. This CDR3 has 15 residues. Per the germline V gene, CDR1 is MNHEY and CDR2 is SVGAGI. CDR3 amino acids: CASSSGVGGYNEQFF. CDR3 in DNA: TGTGCCAGCAGTTCAGGGGTCGGGGGGTACAATGAGCAGTTCTTC.

This clonotype was counted a few times. V and J are TRBV20-1 and TRBJ2-7; possibly TRBD1 or TRBD2 for D (5 bases each). The V end lost 8 bases, the J end lost 2 bases, and 19 bases lay between the germline ends. From germline, CDR1 is DFQATT and CDR2 SNEGSKA (reference sequence). The CDR3 is made up of 14 amino acids. The CDR3 DNA follows: TGCAGTCCGTCGTGGGGGACCGAGACCTACGAGCAGTACTTC. This encodes CSPSWGTETYEQYF.

This clonotype was counted only a few times. The genes are TRBV6-2 or TRBV6-3 and TRBJ1-2; maybe TRBD1 (5 bases). CDR3 length equals 12 residues. Germline values: CDR1 MNHEY, CDR2 SVGEGT. The V end lost 11 bases, the J end lost 1 base, and 11 bases lay between the germline ends. The CDR3 protein is CAARGVNYGYTF. The CDR3, as DNA: TGTGCCGCCCGAGGGGTTAACTATGGCTACACCTTC.

The rearrangement joins TRBV20-1 to TRBJ2-4, with D possibly TRBD1 on 6 matching bases. The DNA end favors TRBJ2-5, so the J call may be wrong. Germline CDR1 and CDR2: DFQATT and SNEGSKA (reference sequence). This CDR3 has 12 amino acids. CDR3 sequence reads: CSAETGEETQYF. CDR3 bases: TGCAGTGCCGAGACAGGAGAAGAGACCCAGTACTTC.

The chain is built from TRBV7-2 and TRBJ2-5, with 8 bases aligning to TRBD2. Germline CDR1 and CDR2: SGHTA and FQGNSA. Trimming cost V 3 bases and J 11 bases; bases outside gene matches: 20. The length of the CDR3 is 17 residues. The CDR3 DNA reads as TGTGCCAGCAGCTTGGGGGCCACTAGCGGAATACGGGATGAGCAGTACTTC. Translation gives CASSLGATSGIRDEQYF.

With regard to this clonotype: At one end, the junction sequence differs from germline, possibly due to a read error. V usage is TRBV2 and J usage is TRBJ2-7; D call uncertain. The end of the DNA aligns better with TRBJ2-5, so the J call may be wrong. The CDR3 has 14 residues. The germline V gene encodes CDR1 SNHLY and CDR2 FYNNEI. The CDR3, as DNA: TGTGCCAGCAGCCCAGCCTTGGACCAGGAGACCCAGTACTTC. Protein: CASSPALDQETQYF.